Below, 9 T cell receptor beta chains from the same sample are listed, as sequenced in a study of blood T cell repertoires in COVID-19. Clones were sequenced by immunoSEQ multiplex PCR, and TCRdb holds only the in-frame ones, with some missing. Of about 220,000 clones listed, approximately 80% are singletons. The sample consisted of PBMCs or T cells enriched from blood (not recorded which). The source of these receptors is a woman aged 55-70 years who had recovered from COVID-19.

This sequence joins TRBV2 and TRBJ2-1; 11 bases are a match to TRBD2. Unmatched junction bases numbered 8, after V lost 1 base and J lost 3 bases. The germline V gene has CDR1 SNHLY and CDR2 FYNNEI. The CDR3 is made up of 18 amino acids. CDR3 amino acids: CASSEGRGLAADYNEQFF. For the CDR3, the DNA is TGTGCCAGCAGTGAAGGACGGGGACTAGCGGCAGACTACAATGAGCAGTTCTTC.

This sequence joins TRBV6-5 and TRBJ1-2; TRBD1 matches at 10 bases. The V segment lost 6 bases and the J segment 5 bases; nucleotides outside the gene matches: 6. The germline V gene encodes CDR1 MNHEY and CDR2 SVGAGI. The CDR3 is 14 amino acids. The CDR3 coding sequence is TGTGCCAGCAGCCCCGGGACAGGGGAATATGGCTACACCTTC. As protein: CASSPGTGEYGYTF.

The V and J genes are TRBV5-6 and TRBJ2-5, with 8 nucleotides matching TRBD2. The CDR3 contains 16 residues. V lost 2 bases, J lost 0 bases, and 6 bases stayed unmatched. The V gene's germline CDR1 is SGHDT and CDR2 YYEEEE. The DNA for the CDR3 is TGTGCCAGCAGCTTTGGGACGGGAGGGTACCAAGAGACCCAGTACTTC. It translates to CASSFGTGGYQETQYF.

The rearrangement joins TRBV3-1 (or the pseudogene TRBV3-2) to TRBJ1-5; possible D gene TRBD1, 5 bases. V was trimmed by 1 base and J by 7 bases, leaving 8 bases between them. The CDR3 covers 13 residues. CDR1 LGHDT and CDR2 YNNKEL come from the germline V gene (reference sequence). The CDR3 protein is CASSQVRGQPQHF. The CDR3 DNA is TGTGCCAGCAGCCAAGTAAGGGGACAGCCCCAGCATTTT.

The V call is TRBV9, the J call TRBJ2-7; 10 bases are shared with TRBD1. V lost 2 bases to trimming and J lost 7 bases; unmatched junction nucleotides: 6. The CDR3 spans 14 residues. Germline V CDR1 and CDR2: SGDLS, YYNGEE. Here the CDR3 DNA reads TGTGCCAGCAGCGTCCGAGGACAGGGGGGGGAGCAGTACTTC. Protein product: CASSVRGQGGEQYF.

The CDR3 loop reads CASSSDSYNGELFF. CDR3 in DNA: TGTGCCAGCAGCTCAGACTCCTACAACGGGGAGCTGTTTTTT. This chain joins TRBV7-9 and TRBJ2-2; D remains unclear. V dropped 4 bases and J dropped 7 bases, with 13 bases sitting between them. Germline CDR1 reads SEHNR; CDR2 reads FQNEAQ (reference sequence). CDR3 size: 14 residues.

This chain joins TRBV12-5 and TRBJ1-1; maybe TRBD1 (6 bases). From germline, CDR1 is LGHNT and CDR2 FRNRAP. Deletions cut 6 bases from V and 4 bases from J, with 15 bases between. The CDR3 has 14 amino acids. CDR3 DNA sequence: TGTGCTAGTGGCCGAACAGGGTCGAGCACTGAAGCTTTCTTT. Translated, it gives CASGRTGSSTEAFF.

CDR3 in DNA: TGTGCCAGCAGCCCGAGGGGGCAGGGAGGTTATGGCTACACCTTC. Translation gives CASSPRGQGGYGYTF. The V call is TRBV14, the J call TRBJ1-2, with 7 bases matching TRBD1. Trimming at V came to 4 bases and at J to 5 bases, leaving 10 bases not matched to a gene. Per germline, CDR1 SGHDN and CDR2 FVKESK. The CDR3 consists of 15 residues.

This chain links TRBV18 with TRBJ2-7; no clear D gene. V was clipped by 2 bases and J by 0 bases, with 8 bases between them. This CDR3 region has 14 residues. CDR1 and CDR2 from the germline V gene are KGHSH and LQKENI. The CDR3 DNA follows: TGTGCCAGCTCACCAGGTGGCAGCTCCTACGAGCAGTACTTC. Protein sequence: CASSPGGSSYEQYF.